This is a list of T cell receptor beta chains from one sample in a study of T cells in Graves' hyperthyroidism and ophthalmopathy. One entry per CDR3 protein results from TCRdb running MiXCR on the multiplex PCR reads. Among hundreds of thousands of distinct CDR3 sequences listed, 11% to 15% were seen once. Sample: blood. These receptors all come from a man aged 50 to 60 with Graves' ophthalmopathy. CDR3s include the opening cysteine and the closing phenylalanine or tryptophan. D genes are given only for firm matches. Where a row states a size, it is once, few, many or the class of an expanded clone; other rows omit it.

d_gene	j_gene	abundance	len	v_gene	CDR3aa	CDR3nt
TRBD2	TRBJ2-3	once	18	TRBV12-3/TRBV12-4	CASSETSGRALSTDTQYF	TGTGCCAGCAGTGAAACTAGCGGGAGGGCCTTAAGCACAGATACGCAGTATTTT
-	TRBJ1-1	many	16	TRBV11-2	CASSLPTITGNTEAFF	TGTGCCAGCAGCTTACCTACTATCACAGGGAACACTGAAGCTTTCTTT
TRBD2	TRBJ2-5	many	17	TRBV30	CAWSVLRWSSGRETQYF	TGTGCCTGGAGTGTCCTCCGGTGGTCTAGCGGGCGGGAGACCCAGTACTTC
TRBD2	TRBJ2-7	-	16	TRBV19	CASSILTSGRLGEQYF	TGTGCCAGTAGTATACTGACTAGCGGGAGGCTGGGCGAGCAGTACTTC
TRBD1	TRBJ1-2	many	15	TRBV30	CAWSWGDRGGYGYTF	TGTGCCTGGAGCTGGGGGGACAGAGGAGGCTATGGCTACACCTTC
-	TRBJ2-1	many	13	TRBV20-1	CSAPRSRDREQFF	TGCAGTGCTCCCAGATCTAGAGACCGCGAGCAGTTCTTC
-	TRBJ2-1	once	14	TRBV20-1	CSARATSLSNEQFF	TGCAGTGCTAGGGCGACTAGTCTGTCGAATGAGCAGTTCTTC
-	TRBJ2-1	many	16	TRBV5-5	CASSLLADSSYNEQFF	TGTGCCAGCAGCTTACTAGCTGATAGCTCCTACAATGAGCAGTTCTTC
-	TRBJ2-3	many	19	TRBV3-1	CASSQDRPISRGDPDTQYF	TGTGCCAGCAGCCAAGATCGGCCCATTAGCAGGGGGGACCCAGATACGCAGTATTTT
-	TRBJ2-7	many	16	TRBV7-9	CASSSTFGQSSYEQYF	TGTGCCAGCAGCTCCACGTTCGGACAGAGCTCCTACGAGCAGTACTTC
-	TRBJ2-1	many	13	TRBV18	CASSRGGFNEQFF	TGTGCCAGCTCGAGGGGGGGCTTTAATGAGCAGTTCTTC
TRBD2	TRBJ2-3	many	16	TRBV5-1	CASSLVLAGGLDTQYF	TGCGCCAGCAGCTTGGTTCTAGCGGGAGGTTTGGATACGCAGTATTTT
TRBD2	TRBJ2-7	few	15	TRBV27	CASRPLAGISYEQYF	TGTGCCAGCAGGCCTTTAGCGGGTATCTCCTACGAGCAGTACTTC
-	TRBJ1-2	many	18	TRBV11-2	CASSPHAQGRHLGYGYTF	TGTGCCAGCAGCCCACATGCGCAAGGAAGGCATTTAGGCTATGGCTACACCTTC
-	TRBJ2-7	-	13	TRBV6-1	CASTDDSSYEQYF	TGTGCCAGCACCGACGACAGTTCCTACGAGCAGTACTTC
TRBD2	TRBJ2-3	few	15	TRBV29-1	CSVPWGGSGTDTQYF	TGCAGCGTTCCCTGGGGGGGGAGTGGCACAGATACGCAGTATTTT
-	TRBJ2-1	many	14	TRBV5-1	CASSLGGTNNEQFF	TGCGCCAGCAGTTTAGGAGGGACCAACAATGAGCAGTTCTTC
-	TRBJ2-5	many	14	TRBV3-1	CASSQGLGGETQYF	TGTGCCAGCAGCCAAGGCTTGGGGGGAGAGACCCAGTACTTC
TRBD2	TRBJ2-1	few	15	TRBV19	CASSKQAGDDNEQFF	TGTGCCAGTAGTAAACAAGCGGGAGACGACAATGAGCAGTTCTTC
TRBD1	TRBJ2-1	many	14	TRBV11-2	CASSRDRAYNEQFF	TGTGCCAGCAGCCGGGACAGAGCTTACAATGAGCAGTTCTTC
-	TRBJ2-2	few	11	TRBV12-3/TRBV12-4	CATSRAGELFF	TGTGCCACTAGCCGCGCCGGGGAGCTGTTTTTT
TRBD1	TRBJ2-5	many	14	TRBV2	CAGGQGAPSETQYF	TGTGCCGGGGGACAGGGGGCGCCTTCGGAGACCCAGTACTTC
-	TRBJ1-1	-	15	TRBV9	CASSSVVGLESEAFF	TGTGCCAGCAGCAGCGTAGTGGGGTTAGAGTCTGAAGCTTTCTTT
TRBD1	TRBJ1-5	few	13	TRBV30	CAWSGGGVGPQHF	TGTGCCTGGAGTGGAGGGGGCGTGGGGCCCCAGCATTTT
TRBD2	TRBJ2-2	few	16	TRBV19	CASTPSGRGLAGELFF	TGTGCCAGTACTCCGAGCGGGAGAGGGCTTGCCGGGGAGCTGTTTTTT
TRBD1	TRBJ2-7	-	19	TRBV19	CASSETSQSDRGGKYEQYF	TGTGCCAGTAGTGAAACTTCTCAGTCCGACAGGGGAGGAAAGTACGAGCAGTACTTC
-	TRBJ2-5	few	11	TRBV7-9	CASSFQWTQYF	TGTGCCAGCAGCTTTCAGTGGACCCAGTACTTC
-	TRBJ2-1	many	16	TRBV11-3	CASSLEGDAGRNEQFF	TGTGCCAGCAGCTTAGAAGGGGACGCGGGTAGGAATGAGCAGTTCTTC
TRBD2	TRBJ2-6	-	18	TRBV5-1	CASSLGTSGRAGANVLTF	TGCGCCAGCAGCCTCGGGACTAGCGGGAGGGCTGGGGCCAACGTCCTGACTTTC